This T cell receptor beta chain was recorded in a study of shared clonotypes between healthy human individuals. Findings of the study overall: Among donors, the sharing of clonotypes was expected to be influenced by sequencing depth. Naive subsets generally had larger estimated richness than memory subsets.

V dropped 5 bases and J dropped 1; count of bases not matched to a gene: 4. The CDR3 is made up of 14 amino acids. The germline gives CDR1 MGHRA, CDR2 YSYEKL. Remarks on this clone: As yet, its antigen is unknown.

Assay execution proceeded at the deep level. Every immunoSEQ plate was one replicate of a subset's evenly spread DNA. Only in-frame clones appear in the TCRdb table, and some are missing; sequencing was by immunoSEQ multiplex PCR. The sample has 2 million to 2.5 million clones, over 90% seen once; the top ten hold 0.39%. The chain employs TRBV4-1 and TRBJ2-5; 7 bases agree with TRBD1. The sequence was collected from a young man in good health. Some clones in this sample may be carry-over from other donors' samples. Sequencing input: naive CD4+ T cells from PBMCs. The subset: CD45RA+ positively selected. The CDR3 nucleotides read TGCGCCAGCAGCTTGGGACAGCTCCAAGAGACCCAGTACTTC. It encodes CASSLGQLQETQYF.